This TCR beta chain was documented in a study of STAT5B mutations in CD4+ large granular lymphocyte leukemia. Germline assignment: CDR1 SEHNR and CDR2 FQNEAQ (reference sequence). The junction had 8 bases not matched to a gene; V was cut back by 2 bases and J by 3 bases. The CDR3 runs to 16 residues. Sequencing used immunoSEQ multiplex PCR; TCRdb keeps in-frame clones, though not all of them. The table shows around 35,000 clones, with around 76% occurring only once. This sequence was found in a human donor in good health. The chain combines TRBV7-9 with TRBJ2-5; TRBD2 matches at 8 bases. The sequenced material came from CD4+ T cells from blood buffy coats. DNA of the CDR3: TGTGCCAGCAGCTTATATAGCGGGGCAGGGGAAGAGACCCAGTACTTC. Translated: CASSLYSGAGEETQYF.